The 30 T cell receptor beta chains given below trace back to one sample, sequenced in a study of blood T cell repertoires in COVID-19. TCRdb's copy holds only in-frame clones and misses some; the assay was immunoSEQ multiplex PCR. The sample has some 130,000 clones, 86% seen once. Sample: PBMCs or T cells enriched from blood (not recorded which). The receptors here all came from a woman aged 45-60 years who had recovered from COVID-19.

The chain employs TRBV27 and TRBJ2-1; a possible D gene is TRBD1 (5 bases). V was pared by 0 bases and J by 4 bases, with 7 bases between. The CDR3 runs 14 residues. The germline V gene has CDR1 MNHEY and CDR2 SMNVEV (reference sequence). This CDR3 reads CASSLSPGYNEQFF. The DNA of the CDR3 is TGTGCCAGCAGTTTATCGCCAGGGTACAATGAGCAGTTCTTC.

The chain joins TRBV7-2 to TRBJ2-3; TRBD1 matches at 7 bases. The trim removed 5 bases at V and 2 bases at J, leaving 7 bases unmatched. Germline assignment: CDR1 SGHTA and CDR2 FQGNSA. The CDR3 is 15 amino acids. DNA of the CDR3: TGTGCCAGCAGCCAACTGGACAGGCACACAGATACGCAGTATTTT. Translation gives CASSQLDRHTDTQYF. Full variable domain (remainder filled in from reference TRBV7-2 and TRBJ2-3): GAGVSQSPSNKVTEKGKDVELRCDPISGHTALYWYRQSLGQGLEFLIYFQGNSAPDKSGLPSDRFSAERTGGSVSTLTIQRTQQEDSAVYLCASSQLDRHTDTQYFGPGTRLTVL.

The CDR3 bases are TGTGCCAGCAGCCAAGTCGGCGGCAGGGCGGCAGATACGCAGTATTTT. Its translation is CASSQVGGRAADTQYF. The chain joins TRBV14 to TRBJ2-3; TRBD1 is a possible D gene (5 bases). The CDR3 is 16 amino acids. Deletions cut 1 base from V and 4 bases from J, with 15 bases between. Germline CDR1 reads SGHDN; CDR2 reads FVKESK.

This chain links TRBV7-2 with TRBJ1-6; 8 bases align to TRBD1. Germline trimming cut 5 bases from V and 7 bases from J; bases unmatched to any gene: 7. The CDR3 covers 15 residues. Germline V gene data show CDR1 as SGHTA and CDR2 as FQGNSA. The DNA for the CDR3 is TGTGCCAGCAGCCTTGGACAGGGAGTGAATTCACCCCTCCACTTT. This encodes CASSLGQGVNSPLHF.

The CDR3 spells CASSLMGQGAYEQYF. CDR3 bases: TGTGCCAGCAGCTTAATGGGACAGGGTGCCTACGAGCAGTACTTC. This chain links TRBV7-8 with TRBJ2-7; 9 bases fit TRBD1. Germline CDR1 is SGHVS and CDR2 is FQNEAQ. After removal of 2 bases from V and 2 bases from J, the junction contained 4 bases not matched to a gene. The CDR3 extends over 15 amino acids.

The rearrangement joins TRBV4-3 to TRBJ2-7; D is uncertain. V was clipped by 0 bases and J by 0 bases, with 9 bases between them. The CDR3 has 15 amino acids. CDR1 and CDR2 (germline): LGHNA, YSLEER. The CDR3 spells CASSQDTAVSYEQYF. The CDR3 DNA is TGCGCCAGCAGCCAAGATACAGCAGTCTCCTACGAGCAGTACTTC.

The genes are TRBV11-2 and TRBJ2-7; 7 bases align to TRBD2. Germline lookup yields CDR1 SGHAT and CDR2 FQNNGV. The CDR3 covers 14 residues. V shed 5 bases and J 0 bases; nucleotides not matched to a gene: 4. Here the CDR3 reads CASSLGGGSYEQYF. The DNA for the CDR3 is TGTGCCAGCAGCCTTGGGGGGGGCTCCTACGAGCAGTACTTC.

The rearrangement uses TRBV27 and TRBJ2-3; 8 bases are a match to TRBD1. Germline CDR1 and CDR2: MNHEY and SMNVEV (reference sequence). The CDR3 length is 15 residues. V dropped 2 bases and J dropped 3; count of bases not matched to a gene: 4. CDR3 in DNA: TGTGCCAGCAGTTTACCCCGGACAGGGACAGATACGCAGTATTTT. It encodes CASSLPRTGTDTQYF.

J is TRBJ1-1 and V is TRBV7-3; TRBD1 aligns across 9 bases. V shed 5 bases, J shed 5 bases, and the junction held 9 bases outside the gene matches. This CDR3 is built from 15 residues. Germline loops: CDR1 SGHTA, CDR2 FQGTGA. CDR3 in DNA: TGTGCCAGCAGCGCCGCGACAGGGGGAAAGACTGAAGCTTTCTTT. Its protein product is CASSAATGGKTEAFF.

V and J are TRBV20-1 and TRBJ1-1, with D tentatively TRBD1 (5 bases). The CDR3 has 16 amino acids. The germline V gene has CDR1 DFQATT and CDR2 SNEGSKA (reference sequence). Between the trimmed V and J ends, which lost 3 bases and 1 base, there was a span of 18 bases. CDR3 amino acids: CSASNLRYRGNTEAFF. Here the CDR3 DNA reads TGCAGTGCTAGTAATTTGAGGTATAGGGGGAACACTGAAGCTTTCTTT.

The chain joins TRBV13 to TRBJ1-3; D gene uncertain. CDR1 PRHDT and CDR2 FYEKMQ come from the germline V gene (reference sequence). V lost 3 bases and J lost 1, with 4 bases in between. This CDR3 is built from 13 residues. The CDR3 nucleotides read TGTGCCAGCAGCTTGCGGTCTGGAAACACCATATATTTT. Protein product: CASSLRSGNTIYF.

The J gene is TRBJ2-5, the V gene TRBV5-1; D gene unclear. Trimming stripped 0 bases from V and 2 bases from J, with 8 bases between. In germline, CDR1 is SGHRS, CDR2 YFSETQ. The CDR3 runs to 14 residues. This CDR3 is CASSLVQLQETQYF. The CDR3 DNA sequence: TGCGCCAGCAGCTTGGTTCAGTTACAAGAGACCCAGTACTTC. Filled out from reference TRBV5-1 and TRBJ2-5, the complete variable domain reads KAGVTQTPRYLIKTRGQQVTLSCSPISGHRSVSWYQQTPGQGLQFLFEYFSETQRNKGNFPGRFSGRQFSNSRSEMNVSTLELGDSALYLCASSLVQLQETQYFGPGTRLLVL.

The chain combines TRBV7-9 with TRBJ1-2; D possibly corresponds to TRBD1 (6 bases). CDR1 and CDR2 (germline): SEHNR, FQNEAQ (reference sequence). V gave up 2 bases and J gave up 2 bases, with 18 bases separating them. This CDR3 has 17 amino acids. The CDR3: CASSLWVGGERNYGYTF. The CDR3 coding sequence is TGTGCCAGCAGCTTATGGGTAGGGGGGGAGCGGAACTATGGCTACACCTTC.

The rearrangement joins TRBV27 to TRBJ2-1; 9 nucleotides line up with TRBD1. This CDR3 has 15 residues. The V and J ends lost 8 bases and 7 bases, in that order; junction bases with no gene match: 12. The germline gives CDR1 MNHEY, CDR2 SMNVEV (reference sequence). This chain's CDR3 is CASDSGTGRWNEQFF. The CDR3 coding sequence is TGTGCCAGCGACTCCGGGACAGGGAGATGGAATGAGCAGTTCTTC.

The rearrangement links TRBV6-1 to TRBJ1-5, with D uncertain. The CDR3 is 13 amino acids. The V end lost 1 base, the J end lost 5 bases, and 6 bases lay between the germline ends. Germline CDR1 is MNHNS and CDR2 is SASEGT. In DNA, the CDR3 is TGTGCCAGCAGTGAAGTCGGGGATCAGCCCCAGCATTTT. Amino acid sequence: CASSEVGDQPQHF.

V gene TRBV30 combines with J gene TRBJ1-2; D ambiguous. There are 11 residues in the CDR3. The V end lost 4 bases, the J end lost 1 base, and 4 bases lay between the germline ends. The germline V gene encodes CDR1 GTSNPN and CDR2 SVGIG (reference sequence). The CDR3 DNA is TGTGCCTGGAATCTTAACTATGGCTACACCTTC. Protein product: CAWNLNYGYTF.

The genes are TRBV10-3 and TRBJ1-4; 9 positions match TRBD1. The ends lost 6 bases at V and 1 base at J; junction bases unmatched: 12. Germline lookup yields CDR1 ENHRY and CDR2 SYGVKD. The CDR3 length is 18 residues. This CDR3 is CAISGGQGPGLTNEKLFF. As DNA, the CDR3 is TGTGCCATCAGCGGGGGACAGGGCCCCGGACTAACTAATGAAAAACTGTTTTTT.

As DNA, the CDR3 is TGTGCCATCAGTGGCGGGGGCTCGGACTATGGCTACACCTTC. This encodes CAISGGGSDYGYTF. V gene TRBV10-3 combines with J gene TRBJ1-2; D possibly corresponds to TRBD1 (6 bases). The CDR3 totals 14 residues. Deletions cut 4 bases from V and 3 bases from J, with 12 bases between. Germline values: CDR1 ENHRY, CDR2 SYGVKD.

This chain uses TRBV10-3 with TRBJ2-1, with D perhaps TRBD2 (5 bases). Trimming left V 5 bases short and J 9 bases short, with 8 bases between. Germline V CDR1 and CDR2: ENHRY, SYGVKD. The CDR3 length is 11 residues. This CDR3 is CAISNLAEQFF. The DNA for the CDR3 is TGTGCCATCAGTAACCTAGCTGAGCAGTTCTTC.

This chain joins TRBV29-1 and TRBJ2-2; 9 bases fit TRBD1. CDR3 length: 14 residues. Germline V gene lookup returns CDR1 SQVTM and CDR2 ANQGSEA. Trimming took 7 bases from V and 3 from J; bases not matched to a gene: 6. The CDR3 region has the DNA TGCAGCGCCAGGGACAGGGAACACACCGGGGAGCTGTTTTTT. Amino acid sequence: CSARDREHTGELFF.

This chain links TRBV4-3 with TRBJ2-1, with 11 bases that match TRBD2. Germline loops: CDR1 LGHNA, CDR2 YSLEER. The CDR3 runs 16 residues. With V trimmed by 4 bases and J by 5 bases, 7 bases remained unmatched. The DNA for the CDR3 is TGCGCCAGCAGCCTTCGATCTAGCGGGGGGAACAATGAGCAGTTCTTC. It codes for CASSLRSSGGNNEQFF.

This chain joins TRBV5-4 and TRBJ1-1; D call uncertain. V was pared by 6 bases and J by 1 base, with 13 bases between. Germline V CDR1 and CDR2: SGHNT, YYREEE (reference sequence). CDR3 size: 14 residues. CDR3 amino acids: CASNSLTRNTEAFF. The CDR3 nucleotides are TGTGCCAGCAACAGCCTGACACGGAACACTGAAGCTTTCTTT.

This chain joins TRBV25-1 and TRBJ2-5; no firm D call. V shed 1 base and J shed 7 bases, with 13 bases lying between them. Germline CDR1 and CDR2: MGHDK and SYGVNS. CDR3 length: 14 amino acids. CDR3: CASSESGPLRTQYF. The CDR3 coding sequence is TGTGCCAGCAGTGAATCAGGCCCCCTCAGGACCCAGTACTTC. Full variable domain (missing parts from reference TRBV25-1 and TRBJ2-5): EADIYQTPRYLVIGTGKKITLECSQTMGHDKMYWYQQDPGMELHLIHYSYGVNSTEKGDLSSESTVSRIRTEHFPLTLESARPSHTSQYLCASSESGPLRTQYFGPGTRLLVL.

The chain has TRBV10-3 and TRBJ2-7, with 8 positions matching TRBD1. The germline V gene has CDR1 ENHRY and CDR2 SYGVKD. The CDR3 has 14 residues. Germline trimming cut 6 bases from V and 0 bases from J; bases unmatched to any gene: 4. The CDR3 DNA follows: TGTGCCATCAGGGGACAGGCGAGCTCCTACGAGCAGTACTTC. Protein: CAIRGQASSYEQYF.

V is TRBV5-8 and J is TRBJ2-5, with 10 bases aligning to TRBD1. The CDR3 is made up of 15 amino acids. V trimming: 4 bases; J trimming: 1 base; junction bases outside the gene matches: 4. The germline V gene encodes CDR1 SGHTS and CDR2 YDEGEE. CDR3 in amino acids: CASSRGQGLQETQYF. In nucleotides, the CDR3 is TGTGCCAGCAGCCGGGGACAGGGGCTCCAAGAGACCCAGTACTTC.

The chain joins TRBV19 to TRBJ1-1, with 9 nucleotides matching TRBD1. This CDR3 is built from 14 residues. Per germline, CDR1 LNHDA and CDR2 SQIVND (reference sequence). V lost 4 bases and J lost 6; bases outside the gene matches: 6. The CDR3 nucleotides read TGTGCCAGTAGTACTGGACAGGGGTTCGCTGAAGCTTTCTTT. This sequence encodes CASSTGQGFAEAFF.

The rearrangement links TRBV7-8 to TRBJ1-2; 8 nucleotides line up with TRBD1. With 0 bases clipped from V and 8 bases from J, the junction kept 8 bases outside the gene matches. The CDR3 length is 15 residues. Germline CDR1 and CDR2: SGHVS and FQNEAQ. Written as DNA, the CDR3 is TGTGCCAGCAGCTTAGCGCAGGGGGCAAGGCGGGGCTACACCTTC. It specifies CASSLAQGARRGYTF.

The chain carries TRBV6-5 and TRBJ1-5; 7 nucleotides line up with TRBD1. Unmatched junction bases numbered 4, after V lost 5 bases and J lost 0 bases. The CDR3 has 15 residues. Germline lookup yields CDR1 MNHEY and CDR2 SVGAGI. This CDR3 reads CASSQQGDSNQPQHF. As DNA, the CDR3 is TGTGCCAGCAGTCAGCAGGGGGATAGCAATCAGCCCCAGCATTTT.

The V call is TRBV10-1, the J call TRBJ2-5, with 8 bases matching TRBD2. CDR3 length equals 13 residues. Trimming took 9 bases from V and 5 from J; bases not matched to a gene: 8. In germline, CDR1 is WNHNN, CDR2 SYGVQD (reference sequence). The CDR3 sequence is CASGLAGRETQYF. The CDR3 DNA is TGCGCCAGTGGATTAGCGGGGAGGGAGACCCAGTACTTC.

The chain carries TRBV7-2 and TRBJ2-3; D not certain. Deletions cut 2 bases from V and 4 bases from J, with 7 bases between. CDR3 length: 13 amino acids. Germline assignment: CDR1 SGHTA and CDR2 FQGNSA. Here the CDR3 reads CASSLFRSDTQYF. The DNA of the CDR3 is TGTGCCAGCAGCTTATTCCGGTCAGATACGCAGTATTTT.